This T cell receptor beta chain comes out of a study of T cell clonotyping in hematopoietic cell transplantation (dated by TCRdb to 2020 to 2023). Context from the whole study: The study collected approximately 130 blood samples from some 35 consecutive transplant recipients and their related donors. Recruitment of patients was conducted between 2015 and January 2017, and follow-up was continued until late 2020 or death. Overall study results and their limits: The sample size was limited, and because cells were not sorted, the contributions of CD4 and CD8 repertoires could not be separated. After transplant, TCR diversity in recipients dropped, and pathologically expanded clonotypes increased progressively from day 30 to day 180. Only a small fraction of recipient repertoires overlapped donor repertoires, with over 95% appearing de novo at the given depth. Broader posttransplant TCR repertoire diversity was predicted by donor and pretransplant recipient Inverse Simpson Index values.

For this clone: The specificity of this receptor is unknown. No much larger clonotype is one base removed from it; base qualities were not supplied.

Blood samples for TCR beta sequencing were provided by related transplant donors. Using Nuclei Lysis Solution, genomic DNA was extracted from unfractionated peripheral blood mononuclear cells that were either fresh or cryopreserved. The immunoSEQ assay, a bias-controlled multiplex PCR using V- and J-specific primers, was used to amplify TCR beta CDR3 regions from genomic DNA. A second PCR step added a proprietary barcode and Illumina adapter sequences to the CDR3 amplicons. CDR3 libraries were sequenced on an Illumina MiSeq instrument. As for the authors' bioinformatics: immunoSEQ Analyzer 3.0 was used for export and quality control, with R Bioconductor and Immunarch used for downstream analyses. Only productive rearrangements in the normalized downsampled data set were used to calculate repertoire metrics. In the normalized cohort, a clonotype counted as pathologically expanded if the clonotype was larger than 5 templates. Repertoire diversity was measured with the Inverse Simpson Index. To capture all clonotypes, the CMV-specificity analyses were run on the non-normalized data set. Imported from immuneACCESS, the table was reduced by TCRdb to in-frame sequences with V and J called. These copies leave out some clones; in studies compared against another copy, an unresolved V gene accounts for under half, and the cause of the remainder is not known. The V and J calls and clone size come from that table; D and trimming were worked out from the DNA. Recorded for this sample are approximately 20,000 clones; 65% to 80% of them occurred a single time. Under 15% of the sample is held by the ten biggest clonotypes.

V is cut back by 2 bases and J by 3 bases, with 3 bases in the junction unmatched. According to the germline V gene, CDR1 reads SGHAT and CDR2 reads FQNNGV. From cysteine to phenylalanine, the CDR3 is 15 amino acids long. Only the CDR3 DNA stays, 45 bases, in frame from base 1. The receptor's source is a man aged 60 to 75 in good health. Some clones in this sample may be carry-over from other donors' samples. This chain is built from TRBV11-2 and TRBJ1-5; 8 middle bases align to TRBD1. Sequencing was performed on peripheral blood mononuclear cells. The CDR3 protein sequence reads: CASSLSGGFNQPQHF. The DNA sequence is given as TGTGCCAGCAGCTTATCAGGGGGCTTCAATCAGCCCCAGCATTTT.